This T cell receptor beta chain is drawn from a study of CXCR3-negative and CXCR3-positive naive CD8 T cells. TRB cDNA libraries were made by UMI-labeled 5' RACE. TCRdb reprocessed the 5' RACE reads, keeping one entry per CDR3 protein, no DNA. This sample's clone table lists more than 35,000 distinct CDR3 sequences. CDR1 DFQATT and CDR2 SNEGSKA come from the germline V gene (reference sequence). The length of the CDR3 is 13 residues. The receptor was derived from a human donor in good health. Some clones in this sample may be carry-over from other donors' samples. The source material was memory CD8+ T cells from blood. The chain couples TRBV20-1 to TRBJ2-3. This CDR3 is CSAREAFTDTQYF.